This entry is about one TCR beta chain. The clone's antigen remains unknown. Qualities for individual bases were not recorded, and no much larger clone is one base off. These data originate in a study of Graves' ophthalmopathy and Graves' hyperthyroidism (dated by TCRdb to 2016 to 2018). Background for the entire study: A patient counted as having stable hyperthyroidism if there was no progression to ophthalmopathy within 18 months of follow-up. In total, approximately 130 blood samples were TCR-sequenced: fewer than 50 ophthalmopathy, some 75 hyperthyroidism and around 17 hyperthyroidism-to-ophthalmopathy patients. To explore V-J signatures distinguishing ophthalmopathy from hyperthyroidism, a discovery set of 100 patients (around 42 ophthalmopathy, 57 stable hyperthyroidism) was enrolled. In five or six hyperthyroidism patients, the T-cell repertoire of thyroid tissue was compared with the T-cell repertoire of blood. Once sampling was done, hyperthyroidism patients were given methimazole at a starting dose of 30 mg daily, while ophthalmopathy patients were given high-dose intravenous methylprednisolone. The independent validation cohort included 18 to 20 hyperthyroidism patients plus 17 patients who later progressed from hyperthyroidism to ophthalmopathy. To tell Graves' ophthalmopathy apart from Graves' hyperthyroidism, and to predict which patients would progress to ophthalmopathy, the study relied on TCR beta repertoire signatures.

What the authors observed across the whole study: Most expanded thyroid clonotypes with frequency above 0.001 were also detected in blood, suggesting blood repertoires may reflect the thyroid immune response. In validation, the model predicted ophthalmopathy progression with more than 70% sensitivity and approximately 75% specificity; some 13 predicted patients were CT-confirmed with GO in a median of approximately 6.2 months. No statistical method was used to set the sample size in advance, and the investigators knew which group each participant was assigned to. Ophthalmopathy was separated from stable hyperthyroidism by the 13-signature model with about 88% sensitivity and roughly 82% specificity in cross-validation and with 80%/75% in the test set.

TCR beta CDR3 regions were amplified from RNA transcripts for repertoire sequencing. HTBI primers and the Qiagen OneStep RT-PCR kit were used in a first-round RT-PCR, which was followed by a second-round multiplex PCR, size selection and purification. The libraries underwent paired-end sequencing with 100 bp reads on an Illumina HiSeq2000. In the authors' own workflow: SOAPnuke was used to process the reads, throwing out any read that had adapters, had uncalled bases, had a mean Phred below 15, or lacked an exact constant-primer or identifier match. High-quality paired reads were merged with COPE v1.2.5. Unique nucleotide sequences were defined as clonotypes and aligned to IMGT TRB V, D and J references using MiTCR v1.1. Analysis was restricted to V-J combinations with a frequency above 0.0001, which covered 98% to 99.2% of repertoires. For each V-J combination, a TCR clonal expansion and chaos score was defined as F50 clonal expansion divided by the chaos observed in the TCRdist matrix. Welch's t-statistics and random forest were used to reduce features to about a dozen V-J combinations, which were fed into a naive Bayes classifier. Thyroid-blood repertoire similarity was quantified with the Morisita-Horn index. TCRdb's own reprocessing of the public reads used fastp at Q25 and MiXCR and kept productive beta chains. Records with the same CDR3 protein are collapsed into one entry carrying the most frequent genes and DNA. The authors' filters were not applied to this entry. The sample yields around 520,000 distinct CDR3 sequences; 39% were counted once. Less than 4.5% of the sample is held by the ten biggest clonotypes.

The hyperthyroidism patients were 18 to 65 years old and newly diagnosed, with a disease duration of less than 2 months. Anyone with other autoimmune diseases, uncontrolled infections, pregnancy or lactation was excluded from the study. Diagnosis relied on clinical symptoms, serum thyroxine, TRAb, thyroid ultrasound and orbital computed tomography. Total RNA was extracted with Trizol reagent and quality-checked on an Agilent 2100 Bioanalyzer. Counted from cysteine to phenylalanine, this CDR3 has 15 amino acids. Only the CDR3 portion is preserved as DNA: 45 bases, with reading frame beginning at the first base. As encoded in the germline V gene (reference sequence), CDR1 is SEHNR while CDR2 is FQNEAQ.

The sample taken for sequencing was peripheral blood or thyroid tissue (not recorded which). The source of this sequence is an adult man with Graves' hyperthyroidism. Recombination joined TRBV7-9 with TRBJ2-5, with TRBD2 tentatively as D gene (5 bases match). The J call could be wrong; TRBJ2-3 is a better fit for the DNA end. The bases are TGTGCCAGCGGCCGCGGGTCGGGAAGCACAGATACGCAGTATTTT. This is translated as CASGRGSGSTDTQYF.